Listed below are T cell receptor beta chains from one sample, sequenced in a study of blood T cell repertoires in COVID-19. This table comes from immunoSEQ multiplex PCR, and its TCRdb copy is limited to in-frame clones, with some not included. The profile covers about 220,000 clones, with around 81% appearing a single time and 3% to 3.5% taken by the ten largest. Sequenced input: peripheral blood. These receptor sequences come from a woman younger than 45 who had recovered from COVID-19. Both conserved end residues are part of each CDR3.

v_gene	j_gene	CDR3aa
TRBV28	TRBJ2-1	CASRVPGGFSEQFF
TRBV10-1	TRBJ1-6	CASSEGLDSPLHF
TRBV27	TRBJ1-2	CASSSSRDSYYGYTF
TRBV7-3	TRBJ2-1	CASSLTSEYNEQFF
TRBV7-6	TRBJ2-1	CASSLGVLAGLFF
TRBV21-1	TRBJ2-7	CASSNSLGKGPGRSPVEQYF
TRBV9	TRBJ2-1	CASSVGQGSNEQFF
TRBV19	TRBJ2-1	CASSPGLGSYNEQFF
TRBV5-5	TRBJ2-5	CASSFGLAGHQETQYF
TRBV5-5	TRBJ1-5	CASSPTSNGQPQHF
TRBV5-1	TRBJ1-4	CASSLGQGNEKLFF
TRBV27	TRBJ1-1	CASSLSGTGGTAFF
TRBV10-3	TRBJ2-1	CAISESYRGNEQFF
TRBV27	TRBJ2-7	CASSPSGGSSYEQYF
TRBV9	TRBJ1-4	CASTRGLTNEKLFF
TRBV4-1	TRBJ1-4	CASSRGTATNEKLFF
TRBV10-3	TRBJ2-3	CAISLQGAGADTQYF
TRBV18	TRBJ2-1	CASSPPAHPDNEQFF
TRBV9	TRBJ2-2	CASSVGGLAGELFF
TRBV6-5	TRBJ2-7	CASSRIAVSYEQYF
TRBV7-9	TRBJ2-1	CASSAMRGQGPAYNEQFF
TRBV6-5	TRBJ2-2	CASRREGGNGELFF
TRBV12-3/TRBV12-4	TRBJ1-4	CASRGEEKLFF
TRBV3-1/TRBV3-2	TRBJ2-1	CASSPGLAGYEQFF
TRBV2	TRBJ1-2	CASSARRDSLNYGYTF
TRBV5-1	TRBJ2-3	CASRQGVDTQYF
TRBV6-5	TRBJ2-1	CASEYSPGSYNEQFF
TRBV6-6	TRBJ2-5	CASSYNSDQETQYF
TRBV29-1	TRBJ2-5	CSARMGLAGEETQYF
TRBV28	TRBJ1-4	CASSSSGTGNEKLFF
TRBV7-9	TRBJ2-5	CASSPGLAGGAQYF
TRBV5-1	TRBJ2-2	CASSPLTGSTGELFF
TRBV7-6	TRBJ2-1	CASSLVTSAYNEQFF
TRBV7-3	TRBJ2-1	CASSSSRSSPAHNEQFF
TRBV9	TRBJ2-5	CASSVGASGNLQETQYF
TRBV9	TRBJ2-3	CASRPWDREWGTDTQYF
TRBV7-8	TRBJ2-2	CASSPGGSGSGTGELFF
TRBV4-1	TRBJ2-2	CASSQDAGRTGELFF
TRBV12-3/TRBV12-4	TRBJ1-6	CASSYSGSPLHF
TRBV30	TRBJ2-3	CAPRPQNTDTQYF
TRBV5-1	TRBJ1-2	CASSLAGQGFDGYTF
TRBV29-1	TRBJ1-1	CSVDGGLTEAFF
TRBV9	TRBJ2-2	CASSVGEGANTGELFF
TRBV29-1	TRBJ2-5	CSVDRGGIKETQYF
TRBV6-5	TRBJ2-1	CASSPVAGERREQFF
TRBV5-1	TRBJ2-3	CASSPGTGATDTQYF
TRBV24-1	TRBJ1-5	CATSDLGTRRTVSNQPQHF
TRBV28	TRBJ1-4	CASRNTGRGEKLFF
TRBV11-3	TRBJ2-2	CASSPGTSGKGELFF
TRBV25-1	TRBJ1-1	CASSVQISDTEAFF
TRBV28	TRBJ2-7	CASNLGLAVSYEQYF
TRBV2	TRBJ1-2	CATGDYGYTF
TRBV11-2	TRBJ2-7	CASSLVPGSYEQYF